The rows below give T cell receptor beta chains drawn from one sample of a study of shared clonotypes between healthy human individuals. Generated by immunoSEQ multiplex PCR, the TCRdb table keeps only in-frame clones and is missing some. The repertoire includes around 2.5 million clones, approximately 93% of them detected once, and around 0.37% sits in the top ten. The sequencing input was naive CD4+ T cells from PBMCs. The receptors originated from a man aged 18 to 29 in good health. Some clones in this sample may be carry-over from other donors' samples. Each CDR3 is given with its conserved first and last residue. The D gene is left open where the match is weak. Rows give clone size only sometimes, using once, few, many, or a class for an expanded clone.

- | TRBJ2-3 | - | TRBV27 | CASSFGGGSTDTQYF | TGTGCCAGCAGTTTTGGGGGTGGTAGCACAGATACGCAGTATTTT
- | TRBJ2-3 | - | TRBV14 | CASSQDLGLQPYF | TGTGCCAGCAGCCAAGATTTGGGACTCCAGCCGTATTTT
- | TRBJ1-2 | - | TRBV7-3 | CASSPGTFNYGYTF | TGTGCCAGCAGCCCCGGGACATTTAACTATGGCTACACCTTC
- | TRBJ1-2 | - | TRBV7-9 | CASTHEWRGRDNYGYTF | TGTGCCAGCACCCACGAGTGGCGGGGTAGGGATAACTATGGCTACACCTTC
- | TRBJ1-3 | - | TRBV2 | CASRMDGSGNTIYF | TGTGCCAGCAGGATGGACGGCTCTGGAAACACCATATATTTT
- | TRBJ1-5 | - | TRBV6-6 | CASSSYYGDQPQHF | TGTGCCAGCAGTTCCTATTATGGGGATCAGCCCCAGCATTTT
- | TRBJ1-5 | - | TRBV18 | CASSPSRGSQGNQPQHF | TGTGCCAGCTCACCCAGTAGGGGAAGCCAAGGCAATCAGCCCCAGCATTTT
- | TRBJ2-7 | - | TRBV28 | CASSPLGGGSYEQYF | TGTGCCAGCAGTCCCCTCGGGGGTGGCTCCTACGAGCAGTACTTC
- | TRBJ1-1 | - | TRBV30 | CAWSVQVRLDTEAFF | TGTGCCTGGAGTGTACAGGTACGGCTGGACACTGAAGCTTTCTTT
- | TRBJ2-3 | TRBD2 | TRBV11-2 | CASSLLQGLAGIHPGAQYF | TGTGCCAGCAGCTTACTTCAAGGACTAGCGGGAATCCATCCCGGGGCGCAGTATTTT
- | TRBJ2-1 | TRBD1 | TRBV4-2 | CASSQAYGQGLEYEQFF | TGTGCCAGCAGCCAAGCGTATGGACAGGGGTTGGAATATGAGCAGTTCTTC
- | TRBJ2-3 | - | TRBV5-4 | CASSLDSSTDTQYF | TGTGCCAGCAGCTTGGATTCGAGCACAGATACGCAGTATTTT
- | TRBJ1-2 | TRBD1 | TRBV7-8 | CASSGDRGWSDGGYTF | TGTGCCAGCAGCGGGGACAGGGGGTGGTCTGACGGTGGCTACACCTTC
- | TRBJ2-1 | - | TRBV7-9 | CASRKGRDGANNEQFF | TGTGCCAGCAGAAAAGGCCGGGACGGAGCGAACAATGAGCAGTTCTTC
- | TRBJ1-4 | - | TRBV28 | CASVATNEKLFF | TGTGCCAGCGTTGCAACTAATGAAAAACTGTTTTTT
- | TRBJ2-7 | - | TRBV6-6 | CASTRGYEQYF | TGTGCCAGCACCCGGGGCTACGAGCAGTACTTC
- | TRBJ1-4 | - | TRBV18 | CASSPVQGANEKLFF | TGTGCCAGCTCACCTGTGCAGGGTGCTAATGAAAAACTGTTTTTT
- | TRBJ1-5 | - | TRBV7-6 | CASSLGTAENQPQHF | TGTGCCAGCAGCTTAGGGACAGCGGAAAATCAGCCCCAGCATTTT
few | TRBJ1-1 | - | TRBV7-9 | CASSLAFFDNTEAFF | TGTGCCAGCAGCTTAGCGTTTTTTGACAACACTGAAGCTTTCTTT
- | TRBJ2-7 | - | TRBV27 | CASSCEAPHEQYF | TGTGCCAGCAGTTGCGAGGCTCCCCACGAGCAGTACTTC
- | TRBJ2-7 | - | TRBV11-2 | CASSPQGYEQYF | TGTGCCAGCAGCCCACAGGGTTACGAGCAGTACTTC
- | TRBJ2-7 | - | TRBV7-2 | CASSLTLGRPSYEQYF | TGTGCCAGCAGCTTAACCCTGGGACGCCCCTCCTACGAGCAGTACTTC
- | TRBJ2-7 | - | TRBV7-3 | CASSLQPGPYEQYF | TGTGCCAGCAGCCTCCAGCCAGGGCCCTACGAGCAGTACTTC
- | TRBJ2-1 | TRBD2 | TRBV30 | CAWRSLAGGREQFF | TGTGCCTGGAGATCCCTAGCGGGAGGTCGGGAGCAGTTCTTC
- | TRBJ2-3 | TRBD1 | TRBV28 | CASSGTGTGSDTQYF | TGTGCCAGCAGTGGGACCGGGACAGGGTCAGATACGCAGTATTTT
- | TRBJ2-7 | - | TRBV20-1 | CSAGPRYEQYF | TGCAGCGCAGGGCCTAGGTACGAGCAGTACTTC
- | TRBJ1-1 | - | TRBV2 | CASSYRENTEAFF | TGTGCCAGCAGTTACCGGGAGAACACTGAAGCTTTCTTT
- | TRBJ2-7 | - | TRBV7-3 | CASSFDRDEQYF | TGTGCCAGCAGCTTCGACCGGGACGAGCAGTACTTC
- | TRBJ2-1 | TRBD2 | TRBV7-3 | CASSGRLAAYNEQFF | TGTGCCAGCAGCGGTAGACTAGCGGCGTACAATGAGCAGTTCTTC
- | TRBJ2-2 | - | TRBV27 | CASSFWLAPGGTGELFF | TGTGCCAGCAGTTTTTGGTTGGCGCCGGGTGGCACCGGGGAGCTGTTTTTT
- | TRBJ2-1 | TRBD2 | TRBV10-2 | CASRTGLAGELRGFF | TGCGCCAGCAGGACGGGACTAGCGGGAGAACTCCGGGGGTTCTTC
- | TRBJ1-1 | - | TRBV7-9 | CASSAADTEAFF | TGTGCCAGCAGCGCTGCGGACACTGAAGCTTTCTTT
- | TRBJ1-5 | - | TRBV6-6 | CASSSRLGNQPQHF | TGTGCCAGCAGTTCCAGACTAGGGAATCAGCCCCAGCATTTT
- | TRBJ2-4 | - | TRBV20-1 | CSAPTGAGGYF | TGCAGTGCGCCAACTGGAGCTGGTGGGTACTTC
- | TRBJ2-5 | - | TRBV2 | CASSEARRLGTQYF | TGTGCCAGCAGTGAAGCGCGACGGTTGGGGACCCAGTACTTC
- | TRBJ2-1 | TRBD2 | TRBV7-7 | CASSNGLAGPYNEQFF | TGTGCCAGCAGCAATGGACTAGCGGGACCTTACAATGAGCAGTTCTTC
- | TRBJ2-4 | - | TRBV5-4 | CASSSAGPAKNIQYF | TGTGCCAGCAGCTCCGCGGGACCCGCCAAAAACATTCAGTACTTC
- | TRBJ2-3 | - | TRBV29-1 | CSVEIPRRPLADTQYF | TGCAGCGTTGAAATACCTCGAAGACCACTCGCGGATACGCAGTATTTT
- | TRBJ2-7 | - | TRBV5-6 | CASSVLGLSYEQYF | TGTGCCAGCAGCGTCCTAGGGCTTTCCTACGAGCAGTACTTC
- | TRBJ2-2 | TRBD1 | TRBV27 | CASSRDRGKGGELFF | TGTGCCAGCAGTCGAGACAGGGGCAAGGGCGGGGAGCTGTTTTTT
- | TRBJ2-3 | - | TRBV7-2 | CASSQSTDTQYF | TGTGCCAGCAGCCAAAGCACAGATACGCAGTATTTT
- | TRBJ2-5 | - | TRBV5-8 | CASSPRGRRETQYF | TGTGCCAGCAGCCCCCGGGGGAGGCGTGAGACCCAGTACTTC
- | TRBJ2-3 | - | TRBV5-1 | CASTPSHFTDTQYF | TGCGCCAGCACCCCTAGCCACTTCACAGATACGCAGTATTTT
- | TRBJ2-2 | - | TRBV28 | CASSLMDRLGGTGELFF | TGTGCCAGCAGTTTAATGGACCGTTTGGGGGGCACCGGGGAGCTGTTTTTT
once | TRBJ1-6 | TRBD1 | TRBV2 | CATPGTASKNSPLHF | TGTGCCACCCCAGGGACAGCCTCAAAGAATTCACCCCTCCACTTT
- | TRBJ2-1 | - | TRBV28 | CASALGDEQFF | TGTGCCAGCGCCCTTGGCGATGAGCAGTTCTTC
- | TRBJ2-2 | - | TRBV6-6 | CASSNHVRNTGELFF | TGTGCCAGCAGTAATCATGTAAGGAACACCGGGGAGCTGTTTTTT
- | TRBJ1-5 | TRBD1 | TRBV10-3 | CATQGGTHQPQHF | TGTGCCACCCAGGGGGGGACACATCAGCCCCAGCATTTT
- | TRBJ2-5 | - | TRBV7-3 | CASSLGPSQETQYF | TGTGCCAGCAGCTTGGGTCCGAGCCAAGAGACCCAGTACTTC
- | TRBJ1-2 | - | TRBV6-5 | CASRKRGSYGYTF | TGTGCCAGCAGGAAAAGGGGGAGCTATGGCTACACCTTC
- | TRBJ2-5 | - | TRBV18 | CASSLFGAGETQYF | TGTGCCAGCTCACTATTCGGGGCCGGGGAGACCCAGTACTTC
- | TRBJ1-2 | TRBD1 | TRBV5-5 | CASSPPYRGQGYTF | TGTGCCAGCAGCCCCCCTTACAGGGGGCAAGGCTACACCTTC
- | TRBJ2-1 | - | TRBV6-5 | CASSYSPTRNEQFF | TGTGCCAGCAGTTACTCGCCGACCAGAAATGAGCAGTTCTTC
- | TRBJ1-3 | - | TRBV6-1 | CASSEIGNTIYF | TGTGCCAGCAGTGAAATAGGAAACACCATATATTTT
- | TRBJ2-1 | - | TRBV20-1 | CSATSHNEQFF | TGCAGTGCTACAAGCCACAATGAGCAGTTCTTC